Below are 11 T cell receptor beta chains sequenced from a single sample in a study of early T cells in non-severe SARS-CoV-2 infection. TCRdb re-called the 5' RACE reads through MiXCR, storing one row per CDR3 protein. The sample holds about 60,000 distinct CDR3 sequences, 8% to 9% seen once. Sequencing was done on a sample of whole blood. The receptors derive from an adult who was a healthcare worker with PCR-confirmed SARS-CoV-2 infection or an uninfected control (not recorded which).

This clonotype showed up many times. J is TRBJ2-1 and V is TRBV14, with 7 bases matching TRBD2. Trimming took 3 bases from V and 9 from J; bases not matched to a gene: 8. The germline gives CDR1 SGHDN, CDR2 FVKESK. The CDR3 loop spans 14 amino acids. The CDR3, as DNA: TGTGCCAGCAGCCAGATCGGACTAGTGGTTGAGCAGTTCTTC. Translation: CASSQIGLVVEQFF.

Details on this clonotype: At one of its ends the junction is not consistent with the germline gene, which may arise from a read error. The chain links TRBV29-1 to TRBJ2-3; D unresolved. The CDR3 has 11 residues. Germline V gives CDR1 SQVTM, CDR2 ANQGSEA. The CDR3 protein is CCVAAGDTQYF. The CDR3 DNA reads TGCTGCGTTGCGGCCGGGGATACGCAGTATTTT.

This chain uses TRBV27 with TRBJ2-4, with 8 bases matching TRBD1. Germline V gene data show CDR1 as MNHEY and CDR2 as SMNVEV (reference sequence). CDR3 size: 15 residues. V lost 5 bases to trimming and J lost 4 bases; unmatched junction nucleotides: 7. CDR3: CASSDLQGGKNIQYF. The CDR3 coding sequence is TGTGCCAGCAGTGATTTACAGGGGGGAAAAAACATTCAGTACTTC.

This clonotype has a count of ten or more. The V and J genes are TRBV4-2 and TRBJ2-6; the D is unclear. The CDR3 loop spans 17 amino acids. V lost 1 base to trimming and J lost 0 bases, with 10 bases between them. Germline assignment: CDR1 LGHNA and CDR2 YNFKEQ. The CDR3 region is CASSQGGSSSGANVLTF. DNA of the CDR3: TGTGCCAGCAGCCAAGGGGGTAGCAGCTCTGGGGCCAACGTCCTGACTTTC.

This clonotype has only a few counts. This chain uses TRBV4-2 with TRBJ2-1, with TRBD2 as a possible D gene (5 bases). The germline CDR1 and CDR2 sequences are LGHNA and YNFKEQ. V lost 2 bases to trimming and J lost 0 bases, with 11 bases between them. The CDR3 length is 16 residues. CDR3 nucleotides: TGTGCCAGCAGCCAACCCGGGGTGAGCTCCTACAATGAGCAGTTCTTC. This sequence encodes CASSQPGVSSYNEQFF.

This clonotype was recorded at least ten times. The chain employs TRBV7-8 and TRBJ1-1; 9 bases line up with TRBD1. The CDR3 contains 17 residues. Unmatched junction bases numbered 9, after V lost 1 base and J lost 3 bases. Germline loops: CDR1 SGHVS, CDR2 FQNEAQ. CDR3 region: CASSLVTGGLRDTEAFF. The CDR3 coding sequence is TGTGCCAGCAGCTTAGTTACAGGGGGCTTGAGGGACACTGAAGCTTTCTTT.

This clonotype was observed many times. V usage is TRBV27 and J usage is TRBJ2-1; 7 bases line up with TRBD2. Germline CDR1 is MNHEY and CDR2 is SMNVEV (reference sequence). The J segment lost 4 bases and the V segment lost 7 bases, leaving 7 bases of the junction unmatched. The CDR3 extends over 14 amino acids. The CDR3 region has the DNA TGTGCCAGCATGCCTAGCGGCAGGTACAATGAGCAGTTCTTC. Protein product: CASMPSGRYNEQFF.

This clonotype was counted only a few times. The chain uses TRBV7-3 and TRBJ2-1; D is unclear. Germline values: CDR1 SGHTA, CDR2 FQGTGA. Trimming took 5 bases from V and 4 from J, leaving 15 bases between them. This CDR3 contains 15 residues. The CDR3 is CASSPRTDPYNEQFF. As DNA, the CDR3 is TGTGCCAGCAGCCCTCGGACGGATCCTTACAATGAGCAGTTCTTC. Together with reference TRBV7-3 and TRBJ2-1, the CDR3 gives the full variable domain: GAGVSQTPSNKVTEKGKYVELRCDPISGHTALYWYRQSLGQGPEFLIYFQGTGAADDSGLPNDRFFAVRPEGSVSTLKIQRTERGDSAVYLCASSPRTDPYNEQFFGPGTRLTVL.

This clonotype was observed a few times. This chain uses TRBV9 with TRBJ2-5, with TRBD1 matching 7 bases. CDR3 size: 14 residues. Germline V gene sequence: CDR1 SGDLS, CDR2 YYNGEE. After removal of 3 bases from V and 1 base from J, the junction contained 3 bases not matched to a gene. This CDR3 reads CASSAGDSQETQYF. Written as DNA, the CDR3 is TGTGCCAGCAGCGCCGGGGACAGCCAAGAGACCCAGTACTTC.

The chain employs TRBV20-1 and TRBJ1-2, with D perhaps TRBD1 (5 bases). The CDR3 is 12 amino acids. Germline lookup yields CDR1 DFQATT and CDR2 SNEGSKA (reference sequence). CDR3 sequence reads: CSLPGKNYGYTF. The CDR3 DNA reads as TGCAGCCTCCCAGGGAAAAACTATGGCTACACCTTC.

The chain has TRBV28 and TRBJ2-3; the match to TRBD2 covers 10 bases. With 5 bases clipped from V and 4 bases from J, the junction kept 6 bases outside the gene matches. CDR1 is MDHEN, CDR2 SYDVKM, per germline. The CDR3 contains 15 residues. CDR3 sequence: CASSQREGLSDTQYF. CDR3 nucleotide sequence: TGTGCCAGCAGTCAGCGGGAGGGCCTTTCAGATACGCAGTATTTT.